This T cell receptor (beta chain) came from a study of response to subunit inactivated influenza vaccine. TCRdb recomputed calls from the RT-PCR reads with MiXCR, one row per CDR3 protein. The table has almost 250,000 distinct CDR3 sequences, about 12% seen once; the top ten hold 7.8%. The CDR3 runs to 15 residues. Unmatched junction bases numbered 10, after V lost 5 bases and J lost 7 bases. Per the germline V gene, CDR1 is SGHKS and CDR2 is YYEKEE (reference sequence). A few counts support this clonotype. Antigen specificity is unknown. Study-level results: T cells newly recruited by each seasonal influenza vaccination are few, the authors suggested.

The sequence was obtained from a man between 45 and 60 years old who received an inactivated influenza vaccine. The source material was non-naive T cells sorted from PBMCs, sampled around 14 days before vaccination. V is TRBV5-5 and J is TRBJ2-1, with 9 bases matching TRBD2. The CDR3 DNA reads TGTGCCAGCAGTCCACTGGCGGGAGGGCCGAATGAGCAGTTCTTC. Its translation: CASSPLAGGPNEQFF.